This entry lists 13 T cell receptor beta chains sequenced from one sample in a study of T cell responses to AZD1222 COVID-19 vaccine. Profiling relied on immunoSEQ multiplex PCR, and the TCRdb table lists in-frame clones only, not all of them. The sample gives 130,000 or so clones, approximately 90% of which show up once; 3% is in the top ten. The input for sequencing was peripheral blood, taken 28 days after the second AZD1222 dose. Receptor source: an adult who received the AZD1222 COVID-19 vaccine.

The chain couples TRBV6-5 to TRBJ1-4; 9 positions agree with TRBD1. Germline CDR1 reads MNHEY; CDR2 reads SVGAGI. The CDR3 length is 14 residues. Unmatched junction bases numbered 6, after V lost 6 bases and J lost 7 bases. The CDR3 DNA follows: TGTGCCAGCAGCCTACAGGGGGCCGGTGAAAAACTGTTTTTT. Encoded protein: CASSLQGAGEKLFF.

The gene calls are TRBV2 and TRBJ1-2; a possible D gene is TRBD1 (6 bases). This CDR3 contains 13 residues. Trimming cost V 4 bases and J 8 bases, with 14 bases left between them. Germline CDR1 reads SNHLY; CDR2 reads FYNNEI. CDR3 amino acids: CASSGRAGEGYTF. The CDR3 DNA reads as TGTGCCAGCAGTGGCAGGGCAGGGGAGGGCTACACCTTC.

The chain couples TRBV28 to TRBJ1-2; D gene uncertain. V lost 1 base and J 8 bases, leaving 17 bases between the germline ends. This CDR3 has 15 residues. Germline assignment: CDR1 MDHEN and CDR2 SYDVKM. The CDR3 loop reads CASSLSSPPDGGYTF. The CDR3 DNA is TGTGCCAGCAGTTTATCATCCCCCCCGGACGGAGGCTACACCTTC.

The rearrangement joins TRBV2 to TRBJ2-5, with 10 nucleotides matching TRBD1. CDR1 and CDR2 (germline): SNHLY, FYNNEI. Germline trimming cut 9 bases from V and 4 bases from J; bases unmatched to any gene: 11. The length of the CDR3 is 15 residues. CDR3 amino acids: CARGQGRLFGETQYF. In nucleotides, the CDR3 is TGTGCCAGGGGACAGGGGAGATTGTTTGGAGAGACCCAGTACTTC.

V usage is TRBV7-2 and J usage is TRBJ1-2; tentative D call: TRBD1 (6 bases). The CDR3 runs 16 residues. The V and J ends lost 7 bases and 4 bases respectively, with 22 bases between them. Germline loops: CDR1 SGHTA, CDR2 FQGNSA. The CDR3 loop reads CASTPPTGGPGYGYTF. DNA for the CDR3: TGTGCCAGCACCCCTCCGACGGGGGGGCCTGGCTATGGCTACACCTTC. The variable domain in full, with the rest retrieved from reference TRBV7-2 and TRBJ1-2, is GAGVSQSPSNKVTEKGKDVELRCDPISGHTALYWYRQSLGQGLEFLIYFQGNSAPDKSGLPSDRFSAERTGGSVSTLTIQRTQQEDSAVYLCASTPPTGGPGYGYTFGSGTRLTVV.

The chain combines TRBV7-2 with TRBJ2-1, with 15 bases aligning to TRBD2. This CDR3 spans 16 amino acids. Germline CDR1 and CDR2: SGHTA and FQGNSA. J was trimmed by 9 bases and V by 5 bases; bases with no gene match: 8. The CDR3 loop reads CASSILRTSGGGEQFF. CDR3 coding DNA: TGTGCCAGCAGCATTTTGCGGACTAGCGGGGGGGGTGAGCAGTTCTTC.

CDR3 in DNA: TGTGCCAGTAGTATGAGCCACGCGCGTGACTATGGCTACACCTTC. Translated, it gives CASSMSHARDYGYTF. This rearrangement joins TRBV19 to TRBJ1-2; the D is unclear. Germline-derived CDR1 and CDR2 are LNHDA and SQIVND (reference sequence). The ends were cut back, 3 bases at V and 3 bases at J, with 14 bases in the middle. The length of the CDR3 is 15 residues.

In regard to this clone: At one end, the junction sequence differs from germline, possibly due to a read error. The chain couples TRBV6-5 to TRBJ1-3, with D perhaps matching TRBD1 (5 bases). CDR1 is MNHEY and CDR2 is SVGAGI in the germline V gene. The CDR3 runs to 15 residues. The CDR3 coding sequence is TGTGCCAGCAGCTACTCGGGGGGCTCTGGAAACACCATATATTTT. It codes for CASSYSGGSGNTIYF.

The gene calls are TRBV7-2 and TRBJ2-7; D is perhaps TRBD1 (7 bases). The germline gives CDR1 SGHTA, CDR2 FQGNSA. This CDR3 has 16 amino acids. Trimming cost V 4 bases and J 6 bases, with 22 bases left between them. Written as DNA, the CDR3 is TGTGCCAGCAGCTCCTCCAGGGGGGCAACCAGCGGCGAGCAGTACTTC. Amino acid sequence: CASSSSRGATSGEQYF.

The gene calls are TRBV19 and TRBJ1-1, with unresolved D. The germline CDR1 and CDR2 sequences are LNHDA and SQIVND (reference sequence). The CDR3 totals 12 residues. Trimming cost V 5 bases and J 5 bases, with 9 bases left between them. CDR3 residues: CASSPPSTEAFF. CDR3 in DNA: TGTGCCAGTAGTCCTCCTTCGACTGAAGCTTTCTTT.

In DNA form, the CDR3 reads TGTGCCAGCAAGGGACTAGCACCGAATGAGCAGTTCTTC. It encodes CASKGLAPNEQFF. The chain is built from TRBV6-5 and TRBJ2-1, with 9 nucleotides matching TRBD2. V was clipped by 7 bases and J by 7 bases; unmatched bases: 5. Germline lookup yields CDR1 MNHEY and CDR2 SVGAGI. CDR3 length: 13 amino acids.

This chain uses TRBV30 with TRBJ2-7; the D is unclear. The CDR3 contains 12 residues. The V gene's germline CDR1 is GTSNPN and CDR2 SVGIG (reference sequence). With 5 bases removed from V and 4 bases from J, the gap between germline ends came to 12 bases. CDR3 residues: CAWGPTEYEQYF. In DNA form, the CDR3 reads TGTGCCTGGGGGCCAACGGAATACGAGCAGTACTTC.

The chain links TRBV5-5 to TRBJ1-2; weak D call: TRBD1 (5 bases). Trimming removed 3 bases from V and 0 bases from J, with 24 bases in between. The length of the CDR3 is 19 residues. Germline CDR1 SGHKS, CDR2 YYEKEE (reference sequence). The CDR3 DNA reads TGTGCCAGCAGCTCGCTTCTTGGGGCCGGACGTCTTACTAACTATGGCTACACCTTC. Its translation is CASSSLLGAGRLTNYGYTF.